Listed here are 5 T cell receptor beta chains from one sample, sequenced in a study of kidney transplant recipient with SARS-CoV-2 infection. TCRdb itself ran the reads through MiXCR, one entry per CDR3 protein. The sample carries 200,000 to 300,000 distinct CDR3 sequences, under 30% recorded once. The material sequenced was a blood sample, taken at baseline and between days 110 and 120 from a kidney transplant recipient. The receptors come from a male patient younger than 45 who had COVID-19 and was a kidney transplant recipient. Some of the T cells may derive from the graft donor.

As for this clonotype: This may be a read error: a much more frequent sequence differs by one nucleotide. This rearrangement joins TRBV5-1 to TRBJ2-7; D gene uncertain. CDR3 length: 15 amino acids. Germline V gene sequence: CDR1 SGHRS, CDR2 YFSETQ. The V end lost 4 bases, the J end lost 2 bases, and 16 bases lay between the germline ends. The CDR3 coding sequence is TGCGCCAGCAGCCGCGACGCATCCCTAGCCTACGAGCAGTACTTC. It specifies CASSRDASLAYEQYF.

This clonotype came up a few times. The CDR3, as DNA: TGTGCCAGCAGTTTAGGGGCTAGCGGCCTGGTGGATGAGCAGTTCTTC. Protein sequence: CASSLGASGLVDEQFF. The V and J genes are TRBV12-3 or TRBV12-4 and TRBJ2-1; 7 bases map to TRBD2. CDR3 length equals 16 residues. With V trimmed by 1 base and J by 8 bases, 11 bases remained unmatched.

At least ten counts were recorded for this clonotype. The V call is TRBV5-4, the J call TRBJ1-2; D gene ambiguous. In germline, CDR1 is SGHNT, CDR2 YYREEE (reference sequence). The germline V and J ends were trimmed by 7 bases and 4 bases, with 23 bases remaining between them. This CDR3 contains 16 residues. CDR3: CASVENVPGKTYGYTF. The CDR3 coding sequence is TGTGCCAGCGTGGAGAACGTACCAGGAAAGACCTATGGCTACACCTTC.

This clonotype has a count of ten or more. This chain links TRBV10-3 with TRBJ2-7, with D possibly matching TRBD2 (5 bases). Germline CDR1 and CDR2: ENHRY and SYGVKD. The CDR3 is 14 residues long. The V end lost 4 bases, the J end lost 3 bases, and 13 bases lay between the germline ends. The CDR3 DNA is TGTGCCATCAGTGGTAGCGTTGGGGACTACGAGCAGTACTTC. Protein: CAISGSVGDYEQYF.

The sample holds many counts of this clonotype. The V call is TRBV28, the J call TRBJ2-1, with D possibly TRBD2 on 6 matching bases. Germline V gene sequence: CDR1 MDHEN, CDR2 SYDVKM. The CDR3 is 17 amino acids. V lost 3 bases and J lost 0, with 15 bases in between. The CDR3 sequence is CASSLGSGFGSYNEQFF. The CDR3 DNA reads as TGTGCCAGCAGTTTGGGGAGCGGGTTTGGCTCCTACAATGAGCAGTTCTTC.